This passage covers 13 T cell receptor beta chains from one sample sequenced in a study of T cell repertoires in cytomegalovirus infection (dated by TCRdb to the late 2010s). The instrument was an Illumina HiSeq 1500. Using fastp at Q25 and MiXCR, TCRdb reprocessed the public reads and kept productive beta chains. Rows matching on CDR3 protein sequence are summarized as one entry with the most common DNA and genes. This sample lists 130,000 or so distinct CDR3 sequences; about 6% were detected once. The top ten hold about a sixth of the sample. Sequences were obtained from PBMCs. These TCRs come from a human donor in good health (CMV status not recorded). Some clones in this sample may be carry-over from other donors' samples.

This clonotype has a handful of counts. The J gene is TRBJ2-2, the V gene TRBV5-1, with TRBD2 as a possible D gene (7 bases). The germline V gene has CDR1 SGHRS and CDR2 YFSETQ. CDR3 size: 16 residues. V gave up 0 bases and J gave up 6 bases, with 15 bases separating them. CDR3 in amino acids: CASSLDDGGRAGELFF. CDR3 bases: TGCGCCAGCAGCTTGGACGACGGGGGGCGCGCCGGGGAGCTGTTTTTT.

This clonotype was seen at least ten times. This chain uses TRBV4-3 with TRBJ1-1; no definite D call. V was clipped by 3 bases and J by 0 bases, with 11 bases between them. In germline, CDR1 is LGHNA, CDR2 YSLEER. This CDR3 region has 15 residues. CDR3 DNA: TGCGCCAGCAGCCAGACGACCGCTATGAACACTGAAGCTTTCTTT. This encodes CASSQTTAMNTEAFF.

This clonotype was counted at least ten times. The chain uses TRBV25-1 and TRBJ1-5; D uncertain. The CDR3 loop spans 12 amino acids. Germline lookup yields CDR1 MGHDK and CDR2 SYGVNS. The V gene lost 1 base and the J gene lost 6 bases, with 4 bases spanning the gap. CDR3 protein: CASSELGQPQHF. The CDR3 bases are TGTGCCAGCAGTGAATTAGGTCAGCCCCAGCATTTT.

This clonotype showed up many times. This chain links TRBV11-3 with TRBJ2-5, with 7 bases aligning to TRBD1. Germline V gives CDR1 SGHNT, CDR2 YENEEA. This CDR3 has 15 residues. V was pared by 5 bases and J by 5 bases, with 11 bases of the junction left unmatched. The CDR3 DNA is TGTGCCAGCAGCATAACGACAGGGTACGGGGAGACCCAGTACTTC. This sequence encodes CASSITTGYGETQYF. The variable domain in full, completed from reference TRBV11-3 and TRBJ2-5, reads EAGVVQSPRYKIIEKKQPVAFWCNPISGHNTLYWYLQNLGQGPELLIRYENEEAVDDSQLPKDRFSAERLKGVDSTLKIQPAELGDSAVYLCASSITTGYGETQYFGPGTRLLVL.

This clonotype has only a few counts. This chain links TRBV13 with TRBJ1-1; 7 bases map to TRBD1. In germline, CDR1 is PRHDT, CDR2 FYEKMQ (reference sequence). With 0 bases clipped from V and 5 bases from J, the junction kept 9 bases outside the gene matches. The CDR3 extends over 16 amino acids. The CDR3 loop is CASSLGLRGEKTEAFF. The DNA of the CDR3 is TGTGCCAGCAGCTTAGGCCTCAGGGGGGAAAAGACTGAAGCTTTCTTT.

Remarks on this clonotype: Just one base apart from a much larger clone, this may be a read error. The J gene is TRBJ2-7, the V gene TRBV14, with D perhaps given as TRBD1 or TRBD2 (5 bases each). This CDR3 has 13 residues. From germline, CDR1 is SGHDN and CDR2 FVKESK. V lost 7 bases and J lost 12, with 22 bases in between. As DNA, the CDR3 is TGTGCCAGCAACCTACGGGATGGGGGAGAACTGTACTTC. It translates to CASNLRDGGELYF.

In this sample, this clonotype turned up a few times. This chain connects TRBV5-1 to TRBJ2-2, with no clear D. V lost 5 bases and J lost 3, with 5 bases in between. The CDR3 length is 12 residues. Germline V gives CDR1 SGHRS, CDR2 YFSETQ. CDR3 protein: CASRWDTGELFF. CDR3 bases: TGCGCCAGCAGGTGGGACACCGGGGAGCTGTTTTTT.

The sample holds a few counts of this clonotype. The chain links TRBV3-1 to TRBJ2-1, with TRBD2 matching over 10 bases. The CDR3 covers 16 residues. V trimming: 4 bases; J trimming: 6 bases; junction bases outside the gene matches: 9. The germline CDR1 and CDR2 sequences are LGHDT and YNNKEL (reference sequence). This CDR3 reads CASSPFTSGGANEQFF. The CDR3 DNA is TGTGCCAGCAGCCCCTTTACGAGCGGGGGGGCCAATGAGCAGTTCTTC.

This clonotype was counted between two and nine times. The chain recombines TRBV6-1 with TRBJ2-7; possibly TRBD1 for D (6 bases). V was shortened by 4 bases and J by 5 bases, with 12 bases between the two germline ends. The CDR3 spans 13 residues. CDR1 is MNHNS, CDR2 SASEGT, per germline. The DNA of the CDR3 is TGTGCCAGCAGTGGACAGGTTGTCGACGAGCAGTACTTC. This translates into CASSGQVVDEQYF.

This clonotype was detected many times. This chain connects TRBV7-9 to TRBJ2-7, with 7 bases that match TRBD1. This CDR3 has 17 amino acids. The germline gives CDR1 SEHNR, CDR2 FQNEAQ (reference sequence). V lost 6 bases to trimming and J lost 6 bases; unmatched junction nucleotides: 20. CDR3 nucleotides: TGTGCCAGCAGTCCTCCTCGTACGATGAACAGGGGTCTCGAGCAGTACTTC. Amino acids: CASSPPRTMNRGLEQYF.

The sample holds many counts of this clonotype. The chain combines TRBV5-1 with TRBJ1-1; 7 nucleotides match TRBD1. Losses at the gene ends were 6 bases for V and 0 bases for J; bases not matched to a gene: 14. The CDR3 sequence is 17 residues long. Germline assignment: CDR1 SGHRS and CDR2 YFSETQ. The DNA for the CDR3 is TGCGCCAGCACCCAGGGGACAGTGGGGGAAATGAACACTGAAGCTTTCTTT. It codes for CASTQGTVGEMNTEAFF.

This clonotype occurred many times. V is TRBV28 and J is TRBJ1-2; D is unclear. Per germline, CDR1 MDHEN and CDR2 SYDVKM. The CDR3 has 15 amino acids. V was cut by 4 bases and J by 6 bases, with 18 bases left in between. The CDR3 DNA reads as TGTGCCAGCAGTTCTACCGCCTCGGCCTTGGATGGCTACACCTTC. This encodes CASSSTASALDGYTF.

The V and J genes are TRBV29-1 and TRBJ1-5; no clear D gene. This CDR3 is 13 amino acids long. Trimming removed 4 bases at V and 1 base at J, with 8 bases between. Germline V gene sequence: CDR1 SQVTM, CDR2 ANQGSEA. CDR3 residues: CSVGSGSNQPQHF. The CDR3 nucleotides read TGCAGCGTTGGTTCTGGGAGCAATCAGCCCCAGCATTTT.